Below, 25 T cell receptor beta chains from the same sample are listed, as sequenced in a study of regulatory T cells in long-lasting Graves disease. Time point in this sample: persistent/refractory GD, antithyroid drugs over 5 years with positive TRAb. Extracted RNA from PBMCs served as the source of the TCR library. Sequencing libraries for TCR beta were prepared with iRepertoire HTBI primers and Arm-PCR of CDR3 regions. TCRdb recomputed calls from the multiplex PCR reads with MiXCR, one row per CDR3 protein. The sample lists 400,000 to 600,000 distinct CDR3 sequences, around a fifth occurring once. The specimen comprised peripheral blood mononuclear cells (PBMCs), sampled when the disease was refractory, from a patient treated with antithyroid drugs. The receptors originated from a female donor with Graves disease.

The gene calls are TRBV2 and TRBJ2-5; D is undetermined. CDR3 length: 14 amino acids. Per the germline V gene, CDR1 is SNHLY and CDR2 is FYNNEI. Trimming took off 4 bases at V and 0 bases at J, with 9 bases between the two ends. CDR3 in DNA: TGTGCCAGCAGTGTGGGAACATACCAAGAGACCCAGTACTTC. Translated: CASSVGTYQETQYF.

This clonotype was detected only a few times. The chain uses TRBV7-9 and TRBJ1-4, with D tentatively TRBD1 (6 bases). Trimming removed 6 bases from V and 3 bases from J, with 11 bases in between. Germline V gives CDR1 SEHNR, CDR2 FQNEAQ (reference sequence). This CDR3 has 14 residues. This chain's CDR3 is CASREQGSNEKLFF. In nucleotides, the CDR3 is TGTGCCAGCAGGGAACAGGGATCTAATGAAAAACTGTTTTTT.

This clonotype has at least ten counts. The rearrangement links TRBV28 to TRBJ2-7; D unresolved. This CDR3 has 13 residues. With 3 bases removed from V and 4 bases from J, the gap between germline ends came to 10 bases. Looked up from germline, CDR1 is MDHEN and CDR2 is SYDVKM. The CDR3 DNA is TGTGCCAGCAGTTTGAACCCTGGATACGAGCAGTACTTC. Its translation: CASSLNPGYEQYF.

The sample holds many counts of this clonotype. The V gene is TRBV28, the J gene TRBJ2-5, with 8 nucleotides matching TRBD1. Germline V lookup: CDR1 MDHEN, CDR2 SYDVKM. The CDR3 covers 16 residues. The V gene end was trimmed by 1 base and the J gene end by 5 bases; junction bases not matched to a gene: 9. The CDR3 DNA reads as TGTGCCAGCAGTTTATTGCCAGGGGGCTTGAAGGAGACCCAGTACTTC. Its translation is CASSLLPGGLKETQYF.

This sequence joins TRBV5-5 and TRBJ2-7, with 9 positions matching TRBD1. V was clipped by 3 bases and J by 4 bases; unmatched bases: 11. This CDR3 has 16 residues. Looked up from germline, CDR1 is SGHKS and CDR2 is YYEKEE (reference sequence). The CDR3 DNA sequence: TGTGCCAGCAGCTCTTTACCGGGACAGGGACCGTACGAGCAGTACTTC. It is translated as CASSSLPGQGPYEQYF. Looking up the rest from reference TRBV5-5 and TRBJ2-7 gives the full variable domain: DAGVTQSPTHLIKTRGQQVTLRCSPISGHKSVSWYQQVLGQGPQFIFQYYEKEERGRGNFPDRFSARQFPNYSSELNVNALLLGDSALYLCASSSLPGQGPYEQYFGPGTRLTVT.

This clonotype turned up a few times. This chain joins TRBV10-3 and TRBJ2-2, with 11 bases lining up with TRBD1. CDR1 and CDR2 (germline): ENHRY, SYGVKD. The CDR3 is made up of 16 amino acids. V lost 6 bases to trimming and J lost 6 bases; unmatched junction nucleotides: 9. DNA of the CDR3: TGTGCCATCAGGGACGGGACAGGGGGATTGCCCGGGGAGCTGTTTTTT. Encoded protein: CAIRDGTGGLPGELFF.

The chain couples TRBV6-5 to TRBJ1-2; D is unresolved. Germline lookup yields CDR1 MNHEY and CDR2 SVGAGI. The V and J ends lost 0 bases and 3 bases respectively, with 8 bases between them. There are 14 residues in the CDR3. The DNA for the CDR3 is TGTGCCAGCAGTTACTCTGCGGGGTACTATGGCTACACCTTC. This translates into CASSYSAGYYGYTF.

This clonotype was seen repeatedly, ten times or more. The chain's CDR3 is CSADSMNTEAFF. The CDR3 coding sequence is TGCAGTGCGGACAGCATGAACACTGAAGCTTTCTTT. V gene TRBV20-1 combines with J gene TRBJ1-1; tentatively, D is TRBD1 (6 bases). Per germline, CDR1 DFQATT and CDR2 SNEGSKA (reference sequence). The germline V and J ends were trimmed by 6 bases and 0 bases, with 8 bases remaining between them. The CDR3 length is 12 residues.

This clonotype was counted at least ten times. The chain links TRBV27 to TRBJ1-4, with D possibly TRBD1 on 5 matching bases. CDR1 is MNHEY and CDR2 is SMNVEV in the germline V gene (reference sequence). V was cut by 4 bases and J by 11 bases, with 14 bases left in between. The CDR3 totals 13 residues. The CDR3 sequence is CASSSSGRGKLFF. The CDR3 DNA is TGTGCCAGCAGTTCCTCAGGCCGGGGGAAACTGTTTTTT.

The V gene is TRBV7-6, the J gene TRBJ1-3, with 9 nucleotides matching TRBD1. V gave up 5 bases and J gave up 0 bases; unmatched junction bases: 11. CDR1 is SGHVS, CDR2 FNYEAQ, per germline. This CDR3 comprises 18 residues. The CDR3 loop reads CASSPGQGPLRSGNTIYF. The CDR3 bases are TGTGCCAGCAGCCCGGGACAGGGTCCCTTGCGCTCTGGAAACACCATATATTTT.

This clonotype was counted only a few times. This sequence joins TRBV30 and TRBJ2-7, with D perhaps TRBD1 or TRBD2 (5 bases each). Germline CDR1 reads GTSNPN; CDR2 reads SVGIG (reference sequence). Trimming took 1 base from V and 9 from J, leaving 13 bases between them. The CDR3 loop spans 12 amino acids. In nucleotides, the CDR3 is TGTGCCTGGAGTGAAACGACGGGACGGCAGTACTTC. This encodes CAWSETTGRQYF.

CDR3 sequence reads: CASSPASRQGLNEKLFF. The CDR3 DNA follows: TGTGCCAGCAGTCCCGCATCCCGACAGGGCCTTAATGAAAAACTGTTTTTT. The chain uses TRBV28 and TRBJ1-4; 7 nucleotides agree with TRBD1. The CDR3 is 17 amino acids. V lost 5 bases to trimming and J lost 4 bases; unmatched junction nucleotides: 13. The germline CDR1 and CDR2 sequences are MDHEN and SYDVKM. Complete variable domain (other parts from reference TRBV28 and TRBJ1-4): DVKVTQSSRYLVKRTGEKVFLECVQDMDHENMFWYRQDPGLGLRLIYFSYDVKMKEKGDIPEGYSVSREKKERFSLILESASTNQTSMYLCASSPASRQGLNEKLFFGSGTQLSVL.

Worth noting for this clonotype: A read error may account for a junction end that differs from germline. The rearrangement uses TRBV15 and TRBJ1-1; D might be TRBD1 (6 bases). The length of the CDR3 is 13 residues. The germline V gene encodes CDR1 LNHNV and CDR2 YYDKDF (reference sequence). CDR3 nucleotide sequence: TGTGCCACCAGCATGCCGGGCCCACGGGGGGCAGACTTT. This encodes CATSMPGPRGADF.

V usage is TRBV12-3 or TRBV12-4 and J usage is TRBJ2-3; D gene unclear. V lost 7 bases to trimming and J lost 0 bases, with 8 bases between them. This CDR3 spans 13 amino acids. DNA of the CDR3: TGTGCCAGCACATCCTCTAGCACAGATACGCAGTATTTT. Protein: CASTSSSTDTQYF.

The V gene is TRBV5-1, the J gene TRBJ2-5; 8 bases match TRBD2. V trimming: 4 bases; J trimming: 4 bases; junction bases outside the gene matches: 3. Germline-derived CDR1 and CDR2 are SGHRS and YFSETQ. CDR3 length: 13 residues. The chain's CDR3 is CASSRTSTETQYF. The CDR3, as DNA: TGCGCCAGCAGCCGGACTAGCACAGAGACCCAGTACTTC.

As regards this clonotype: This could be a read error, since a much larger clone is one nucleotide away. The chain carries TRBV27 and TRBJ2-4; D may be TRBD1 (5 bases). This CDR3 is 16 amino acids long. CDR1 MNHEY and CDR2 SMNVEV come from the germline V gene (reference sequence). This CDR3 is CACSLNSGMAKNIQYF. The CDR3, as DNA: TGTGCCTGCAGTTTAAACTCAGGGATGGCCAAAAACATTCAGTACTTC.

This clonotype was recorded at least ten times. The chain employs TRBV12-3 or TRBV12-4 and TRBJ2-7; the D is unclear. Trimming shortened V by 6 bases and J by 7 bases, and 10 bases separated the two germline ends. This CDR3 contains 11 residues. CDR3 in DNA: TGTGCCAGCAGGGCCGCGTTGGAGCAGTACTTC. It encodes CASRAALEQYF.

The table lists this clonotype with a few counts. The chain joins TRBV20-1 to TRBJ1-4; possibly TRBD1 for D (5 bases). V was trimmed by 3 bases and J by 7 bases, leaving 12 bases between them. The CDR3 has 13 amino acids. The V gene's germline CDR1 is DFQATT and CDR2 SNEGSKA (reference sequence). Written as DNA, the CDR3 is TGCAGTGCTAGCCGGGGACTGGGTGAAAAACTGTTTTTT. Translation: CSASRGLGEKLFF.

This clonotype came up many times. The rearrangement joins TRBV12-3 or TRBV12-4 to TRBJ2-5, with D perhaps given as TRBD1 or TRBD2 (5 bases each). The CDR3 has 13 amino acids. V was clipped by 7 bases and J by 1 base, with 10 bases between them. CDR3 DNA: TGTGCCAGCACGAGGGGTGTCCAAGAGACCCAGTACTTC. This codes for CASTRGVQETQYF.

The chain uses TRBV30 and TRBJ1-5; weak D call: TRBD1 (6 bases). The V end was cut by 4 bases, the J end by 4 bases, with 11 bases between. The CDR3 has 13 amino acids. CDR1 GTSNPN and CDR2 SVGIG come from the germline V gene (reference sequence). The CDR3: CAWNRDINQPQHF. For the CDR3, the DNA is TGTGCCTGGAACCGGGACATTAATCAGCCCCAGCATTTT.

This clonotype was found a few times. The chain links TRBV7-9 to TRBJ2-4; 14 nucleotides align to TRBD2. The junction had 3 bases not matched to a gene; V was cut back by 5 bases and J by 6 bases. CDR1 and CDR2 from the germline V gene are SEHNR and FQNEAQ (reference sequence). The CDR3 spans 15 residues. The CDR3 loop reads CASSAGTSGGNIQYF. The CDR3 DNA reads as TGTGCCAGCAGCGCCGGGACTAGCGGGGGAAACATTCAGTACTTC.

The J gene is TRBJ1-5, the V gene TRBV28; a weak D match, TRBD1 (6 bases). The CDR3 has 15 residues. Germline CDR1 and CDR2: MDHEN and SYDVKM. V gave up 6 bases and J gave up 5 bases, with 17 bases separating them. The CDR3 is CASRPTGRLDQPQHF. For the CDR3, the DNA is TGTGCCAGCAGGCCTACAGGGAGACTGGATCAGCCCCAGCATTTT.

The V and J genes are TRBV6-1 and TRBJ1-1, with D perhaps matching TRBD1 (6 bases). This CDR3 comprises 14 residues. Germline V gives CDR1 MNHNS, CDR2 SASEGT. V was trimmed by 6 bases and J by 4 bases, leaving 15 bases between them. For the CDR3, the DNA is TGTGCCAGCAGCTATGAGGAGGGGGGCACTGAAGCTTTCTTT. It codes for CASSYEEGGTEAFF.

The J gene is TRBJ2-5, the V gene TRBV7-6, with D tentatively TRBD2 (6 bases). This CDR3 comprises 18 residues. Trimming cost V 3 bases and J 4 bases, with 24 bases left between them. The germline gives CDR1 SGHVS, CDR2 FNYEAQ. CDR3 protein: CASSFIQGPGVAGETQYF. The CDR3 DNA follows: TGTGCCAGCAGCTTCATACAAGGACCGGGGGTCGCTGGAGAGACCCAGTACTTC.

The V and J genes are TRBV28 and TRBJ2-3; D is possibly TRBD2 (5 bases). There are 13 residues in the CDR3. Trimming stripped 0 bases from V and 14 bases from J, with 15 bases between. Germline V gene sequence: CDR1 MDHEN, CDR2 SYDVKM. The CDR3 is CASSLWDSTSLYF. CDR3 coding DNA: TGTGCCAGCAGTTTATGGGACTCCACCAGCCTGTATTTT.